These 29 T cell receptor beta chains share one sample of origin, sequenced in a study of cytomegalovirus exposure and HLA in healthy donors. Researchers ran the PCR with 60 Vbeta and 13 Jbeta primers. TCRdb keeps only in-frame clones here, not all; method: immunoSEQ multiplex PCR. Among over 150,000 clones listed, around 68% were seen once. The specimen sequenced was PBMCs. The receptors were gathered from a woman between 40 and 55 years old in good health and CMV-seropositive.

V usage is TRBV19 and J usage is TRBJ1-5, with D uncertain. The CDR3 loop spans 13 amino acids. CDR1 and CDR2 from the germline V gene are LNHDA and SQIVND (reference sequence). V was pared by 4 bases and J by 2 bases, with 6 bases between. CDR3 DNA: TGTGCCAGTAGTAAGCAGGGCAATCAGCCCCAGCATTTT. Its protein product is CASSKQGNQPQHF.

This clone occurred a few times. The chain has TRBV5-1 and TRBJ1-1, with TRBD1 matching over 10 bases. CDR3 length equals 19 residues. Germline lookup yields CDR1 SGHRS and CDR2 YFSETQ. The V segment lost 3 bases and the J segment 5 bases; nucleotides outside the gene matches: 19. The CDR3 protein is CASSWALVTRTGGETEAFF. The CDR3, as DNA: TGCGCCAGCAGCTGGGCTTTGGTAACCAGGACAGGGGGGGAGACTGAAGCTTTCTTT.

This clone has only a few counts. J is TRBJ2-1 and V is TRBV2, with TRBD1 as a possible D gene (5 bases). Germline CDR1 is SNHLY and CDR2 is FYNNEI. The V end was cut by 2 bases, the J end by 1 base, with 12 bases between. The CDR3 covers 16 residues. The chain's CDR3 is CASSESYRRSYNEQFF. CDR3 DNA: TGTGCCAGCAGTGAATCCTACAGGCGATCCTACAATGAGCAGTTCTTC.

Comment on this clone: One end of the junction does not line up with germline, which may come from a read error. Within the sample, other DNA sequences also encode this same CDR3. The V gene is TRBV27, the J gene TRBJ2-5, with TRBD1 matching over 11 bases. The V gene's germline CDR1 is MNHEY and CDR2 SMNVEV (reference sequence). The CDR3 contains 15 residues. DNA for the CDR3: TGTGCCAGCAGTTTCGGGACAGGGGGTCAAGAAACCCAGTACTTC. Its protein is CASSFGTGGQETQYF.

This sequence joins TRBV5-1 and TRBJ1-6, with a weak D call TRBD1 (5 bases). Between the trimmed V and J ends, which lost 4 bases and 10 bases, there was a span of 27 bases. Germline V CDR1 and CDR2: SGHRS, YFSETQ. The CDR3 has 18 residues. CDR3 in amino acids: CASSVAPQWGGDGSPLHF. The CDR3 bases are TGCGCCAGCAGCGTGGCCCCCCAATGGGGGGGGGATGGATCACCCCTCCACTTT.

The CDR3 DNA reads as TGTGCCAGCAGCTTGGAGCCGGACTTCTATGGCTACACCTTC. This sequence encodes CASSLEPDFYGYTF. This rearrangement joins TRBV5-6 to TRBJ1-2; D unclear. Germline V gives CDR1 SGHDT, CDR2 YYEEEE. Deletions cut 0 bases from V and 4 bases from J, with 10 bases between. CDR3 length equals 14 residues.

The CDR3 DNA follows: TGTGCCAGCAGAGCGGACAGGGGGCTAGGAAACACCATATATTTT. Translating gives CASRADRGLGNTIYF. The chain links TRBV11-2 to TRBJ1-3; 11 nucleotides line up with TRBD1. Losses at the gene ends were 6 bases for V and 4 bases for J; bases not matched to a gene: 5. The V gene's germline CDR1 is SGHAT and CDR2 FQNNGV. There are 15 residues in the CDR3.

The CDR3 loop is CASSLVGQGVSYEQYF. The CDR3 bases are TGTGCCAGCAGCTTAGTTGGACAGGGTGTATCCTACGAGCAGTACTTC. This chain connects TRBV13 to TRBJ2-7; 8 nucleotides align to TRBD1. The CDR3 totals 16 residues. Per the germline V gene, CDR1 is PRHDT and CDR2 is FYEKMQ (reference sequence). Trimming at V came to 1 base and at J to 1 base, leaving 6 bases not matched to a gene.

This clone was seen only a few times. The chain links TRBV6-5 to TRBJ2-7; 11 bases are shared with TRBD2. Germline V gives CDR1 MNHEY, CDR2 SVGAGI. The CDR3 length is 16 residues. With 2 bases clipped from V and 2 bases from J, the junction kept 5 bases outside the gene matches. The CDR3 DNA sequence: TGTGCCAGCAGTTACCGACTAGCGGGATTCCCCTACGAGCAGTACTTC. This sequence encodes CASSYRLAGFPYEQYF.

This chain links TRBV6-6 with TRBJ1-3; 7 bases line up with TRBD1. The CDR3 runs to 14 residues. CDR1 is MNHNY, CDR2 SVGAGI, per germline (reference sequence). The J segment lost 0 bases and the V segment lost 10 bases, leaving 6 bases of the junction unmatched. In nucleotides, the CDR3 is TGTGCCACCGCGGGACAGCTCTCTGGAAACACCATATATTTT. Its translation is CATAGQLSGNTIYF.

This sequence joins TRBV5-8 and TRBJ2-3; 13 nucleotides align to TRBD2. Germline loops: CDR1 SGHTS, CDR2 YDEGEE. This CDR3 comprises 16 residues. Trimming at V came to 6 bases and at J to 6 bases, leaving 10 bases not matched to a gene. The CDR3 nucleotides are TGTGCCAGCATCCGGACTAGCGGGAGCCTGGGGGATACGCAGTATTTT. Its translation: CASIRTSGSLGDTQYF.

This rearrangement joins TRBV7-2 to TRBJ2-6; TRBD1 matches at 7 bases. V dropped 11 bases and J dropped 0; count of bases not matched to a gene: 4. Germline V gene sequence: CDR1 SGHTA, CDR2 FQGNSA. The CDR3 length is 14 residues. The DNA of the CDR3 is TGTGCCGCGGACAGGAACTCTGGGGCCAACGTCCTGACTTTC. It translates to CAADRNSGANVLTF. Looking up the rest from reference TRBV7-2 and TRBJ2-6 gives the full variable domain: GAGVSQSPSNKVTEKGKDVELRCDPISGHTALYWYRQSLGQGLEFLIYFQGNSAPDKSGLPSDRFSAERTGGSVSTLTIQRTQQEDSAVYLCAADRNSGANVLTFGAGSRLTVL.

The chain combines TRBV18 with TRBJ2-5, with a weak D call TRBD2 (6 bases). This CDR3 has 14 amino acids. CDR1 is KGHSH, CDR2 LQKENI, per germline. The ends were cut back, 5 bases at V and 0 bases at J, with 10 bases in the middle. The DNA of the CDR3 is TGTGCCAGCTCATCAAGCGGGTACCAAGAGACCCAGTACTTC. This sequence encodes CASSSSGYQETQYF.

This clone was seen just once. The chain carries TRBV6-1 and TRBJ1-2, with TRBD1 identical over 8 bases. J gave up 7 bases and V 8 bases, and 9 bases lay outside the gene matches. The CDR3 is 13 residues long. The germline CDR1 and CDR2 sequences are MNHNS and SASEGT. The CDR3 DNA follows: TGTGCCAGCGCAGTGCAGGGGGCAGGTGGCTACACCTTC. It is translated as CASAVQGAGGYTF.

This chain uses TRBV5-4 with TRBJ2-2, with a tentative D call TRBD1 (6 bases). The CDR3 consists of 15 residues. Deletions cut 7 bases from V and 1 base from J, with 14 bases between. Germline V gene sequence: CDR1 SGHNT, CDR2 YYREEE (reference sequence). As DNA, the CDR3 is TGTGCCAGCGGTGTTCAGGGGCTGAACACCGGGGAGCTGTTTTTT. Protein product: CASGVQGLNTGELFF.

The rearrangement links TRBV19 to TRBJ2-3; a possible D gene is TRBD1 (5 bases). The V end lost 7 bases, the J end lost 1 base, and 9 bases lay between the germline ends. The CDR3 is 13 amino acids. CDR1 and CDR2 from the germline V gene are LNHDA and SQIVND (reference sequence). CDR3 residues: CASTQARTDTQYF. The CDR3 bases are TGTGCCAGTACACAGGCGCGCACAGATACGCAGTATTTT.

The V call is TRBV5-1, the J call TRBJ2-1; 12 bases map to TRBD2. CDR1 and CDR2 from the germline V gene are SGHRS and YFSETQ. V shed 0 bases and J 7 bases; nucleotides not matched to a gene: 8. The CDR3 sequence is 17 residues long. This CDR3 reads CASSLVPSGGASNEQFF. The CDR3 region has the DNA TGCGCCAGCAGCTTGGTCCCTAGCGGGGGGGCCTCAAATGAGCAGTTCTTC.

The chain combines TRBV9 with TRBJ2-1, with 10 nucleotides matching TRBD2. This CDR3 has 15 amino acids. From germline, CDR1 is SGDLS and CDR2 YYNGEE. Trimming removed 4 bases from V and 5 bases from J; junction bases left unmatched: 6. CDR3 protein: CASSFGTSENNEQFF. The CDR3 DNA sequence: TGTGCCAGCAGCTTTGGGACTAGCGAGAACAATGAGCAGTTCTTC.

The chain links TRBV4-3 to TRBJ2-1, with D possibly matching TRBD2 (6 bases). The V and J ends lost 0 bases and 2 bases respectively, with 14 bases between them. The CDR3 has 17 residues. Germline-derived CDR1 and CDR2 are LGHNA and YSLEER. For the CDR3, the DNA is TGCGCCAGCAGCCAAGAACTAGCCACGAGCCCCTACAATGAGCAGTTCTTC. Translating it yields CASSQELATSPYNEQFF.

This sequence joins TRBV10-3 and TRBJ2-5; no definite D call. The CDR3 extends over 13 amino acids. Germline-derived CDR1 and CDR2 are ENHRY and SYGVKD. Trimming took off 1 base at V and 3 bases at J, with 6 bases between the two ends. This chain's CDR3 is CAISEFGEETQYF. DNA of the CDR3: TGTGCCATCAGTGAGTTTGGAGAAGAGACCCAGTACTTC.

V is TRBV7-9 and J is TRBJ2-7, with a possible D match to TRBD2 (6 bases). Per the germline V gene, CDR1 is SEHNR and CDR2 is FQNEAQ (reference sequence). The CDR3 runs 15 residues. Trimming cost V 3 bases and J 3 bases, with 15 bases left between them. The chain's CDR3 is CASSLDGTFIYEQYF. The CDR3 DNA follows: TGTGCCAGCAGCTTGGACGGGACTTTCATCTACGAGCAGTACTTC.

The chain has TRBV7-8 and TRBJ1-2, with D hard to call. Germline V gene lookup returns CDR1 SGHVS and CDR2 FQNEAQ. The CDR3 is 16 amino acids. V lost 1 base and J lost 2, with 14 bases in between. The CDR3: CASSLGVQVRNYGYTF. The CDR3, as DNA: TGTGCCAGCAGCTTAGGAGTCCAGGTTAGGAACTATGGCTACACCTTC.

This rearrangement joins TRBV7-2 to TRBJ2-6; no clear D gene. V lost 5 bases, J lost 0 bases, and 11 bases lay in between. The CDR3 extends over 16 amino acids. Looked up from germline, CDR1 is SGHTA and CDR2 is FQGNSA. The CDR3 sequence: CASSPARLSGANVLTF. As DNA, the CDR3 is TGTGCCAGCAGCCCAGCGCGTCTCTCTGGGGCCAACGTCCTGACTTTC.

This rearrangement joins TRBV6-5 to TRBJ1-1; tentatively, D is TRBD1 (6 bases). Germline values: CDR1 MNHEY, CDR2 SVGAGI. The CDR3 length is 15 residues. The V end was cut by 2 bases, the J end by 0 bases, with 10 bases between. The CDR3 DNA sequence: TGTGCCAGCAGTTACCCCGGACAGTTGAACACTGAAGCTTTCTTT. It specifies CASSYPGQLNTEAFF.

The rearrangement links TRBV7-9 to TRBJ1-1, with TRBD1 matching over 8 bases. Germline values: CDR1 SEHNR, CDR2 FQNEAQ (reference sequence). With 4 bases clipped from V and 4 bases from J, the junction kept 8 bases outside the gene matches. The CDR3 runs to 15 residues. This chain's CDR3 is CASSSKTGVGTEAFF. CDR3 DNA: TGTGCCAGCAGCTCAAAGACAGGGGTCGGCACTGAAGCTTTCTTT.

This chain connects TRBV20-1 to TRBJ2-5; D is undetermined. V was cut by 4 bases and J by 2 bases, with 5 bases left in between. Germline-derived CDR1 and CDR2 are DFQATT and SNEGSKA (reference sequence). The CDR3 is 11 amino acids. Here the CDR3 reads CSATPQETQYF. As DNA, the CDR3 is TGCAGTGCTACCCCGCAAGAGACCCAGTACTTC.

The genes are TRBV7-9 and TRBJ1-1, with D possibly being TRBD1 (5 bases). The CDR3 length is 15 residues. Germline V gene data show CDR1 as SEHNR and CDR2 as FQNEAQ (reference sequence). The V end lost 3 bases, the J end lost 5 bases, and 16 bases lay between the germline ends. The CDR3 reads CASSFESGRGTEAFF. Here the CDR3 DNA reads TGTGCCAGCAGCTTCGAGTCGGGTCGGGGGACTGAAGCTTTCTTT.

The rearrangement uses TRBV25-1 and TRBJ1-3, with D possibly TRBD1 on 5 matching bases. V dropped 7 bases and J dropped 4 bases, with 17 bases sitting between them. CDR3 length equals 15 residues. Germline values: CDR1 MGHDK, CDR2 SYGVNS. The CDR3 protein is CASTRSGQLGNTIYF. CDR3 nucleotides: TGTGCCAGCACCCGATCAGGACAACTCGGAAACACCATATATTTT.

This clone turned up a few times. The rearrangement uses TRBV28 and TRBJ2-1; 8 bases agree with TRBD2. The junction had 3 bases not matched to a gene; V was cut back by 3 bases and J by 2 bases. Per the germline V gene, CDR1 is MDHEN and CDR2 is SYDVKM. CDR3 length equals 15 residues. The CDR3 is CASSFRAGAYNEQFF. The CDR3 DNA reads as TGTGCCAGCAGTTTCCGAGCGGGAGCCTACAATGAGCAGTTCTTC.